The 21 T cell receptor beta chains below come from one sample, sequenced in a study of vaccination and CD4 T cells after COVID-19. At the Johns Hopkins FTIC core, DNA taken from cultured CD4+ T cells was sequenced by way of the Oncomine TCR Beta short-read assay. From the PCR reads, TCRdb called clonotypes with MiXCR, one entry per CDR3 protein. The sample carries 15,000 to 20,000 distinct CDR3 sequences, less than 75% recorded once. For these receptors, no antigen is known. Stated treatment: approximately 9-day PBMC culture with coronavirus spike peptide pools or control peptides (ViraFEST assay). Sample: CD4+ T cells from blood, cultured in vitro. Receptor source: a human donor who had recovered from COVID-19.

The CDR3 coding sequence is TGTGCCAGCATCCTCGGAGGAGCCGGGGAGCTGTTTTTT. It yields the protein CASILGGAGELFF. The V call is TRBV6-2 or TRBV6-3, the J call TRBJ2-2; D is perhaps TRBD2 (5 bases). The CDR3 runs to 13 residues. Germline assignment: CDR1 MNHEY and CDR2 SVGEGT. V gave up 7 bases and J gave up 6 bases, with 12 bases separating them.

This clonotype was counted a few times. The chain combines TRBV5-4 with TRBJ1-1; 9 bases map to TRBD1. CDR3 length equals 13 residues. The ends lost 0 bases at V and 11 bases at J; junction bases unmatched: 5. Germline CDR1 is SGHNT and CDR2 is YYREEE (reference sequence). CDR3 DNA sequence: TGTGCCAGCAGCTTGGAAGGAGGGACAGGGGCTTTCTTT. It specifies CASSLEGGTGAFF.

The chain employs TRBV20-1 and TRBJ2-3, with 9 bases fitting TRBD2. The length of the CDR3 is 15 residues. Germline trimming cut 6 bases from V and 6 bases from J; bases unmatched to any gene: 13. Germline V gene data show CDR1 as DFQATT and CDR2 as SNEGSKA (reference sequence). CDR3 coding DNA: TGCAGTGCAGGACTAGCGAGAGACTTGGGGGATACGCAGTATTTT. This encodes CSAGLARDLGDTQYF.

The chain joins TRBV5-1 to TRBJ2-7; 8 bases are a match to TRBD1. The CDR3 is 14 amino acids. Germline CDR1 reads SGHRS; CDR2 reads YFSETQ. The V gene end was trimmed by 4 bases and the J gene end by 6 bases; junction bases not matched to a gene: 9. CDR3 sequence reads: CASSLGQAGGEQYF. CDR3 DNA sequence: TGCGCCAGCAGCCTGGGACAGGCGGGTGGCGAGCAGTACTTC.

This clonotype was detected a few times. The rearrangement joins TRBV7-2 to TRBJ2-2; 7 bases are a match to TRBD1. The trim removed 1 base at V and 2 bases at J, leaving 1 base unmatched. The CDR3 is made up of 15 amino acids. The germline V gene encodes CDR1 SGHTA and CDR2 FQGNSA. As DNA, the CDR3 is TGTGCCAGCAGCTTAGGGGACAGAAACACCGGGGAGCTGTTTTTT. Protein product: CASSLGDRNTGELFF. Drawing the rest from reference TRBV7-2 and TRBJ2-2, the complete variable domain is GAGVSQSPSNKVTEKGKDVELRCDPISGHTALYWYRQSLGQGLEFLIYFQGNSAPDKSGLPSDRFSAERTGGSVSTLTIQRTQQEDSAVYLCASSLGDRNTGELFFGEGSRLTVL.

The chain has TRBV20-1 and TRBJ2-1, with D maybe TRBD1 (6 bases). The length of the CDR3 is 11 residues. V lost 3 bases to trimming and J lost 9 bases, with 9 bases between them. CDR1 and CDR2 (germline): DFQATT, SNEGSKA (reference sequence). The chain's CDR3 is CSARGAAEQFF. CDR3 coding DNA: TGCAGTGCTAGGGGGGCGGCTGAGCAGTTCTTC.

The chain recombines TRBV4-1 with TRBJ1-2, with D tentatively TRBD1 (5 bases). The CDR3 has 17 residues. Germline V CDR1 and CDR2: MGHRA, YSYEKL. V dropped 3 bases and J dropped 8 bases, with 25 bases sitting between them. CDR3 sequence reads: CASSHAYVLRGVGGYTF. DNA for the CDR3: TGCGCCAGCAGCCATGCATATGTCTTGAGGGGAGTCGGCGGCTACACCTTC.

V and J are TRBV7-9 and TRBJ2-5; TRBD2 agrees at 13 bases. Germline loops: CDR1 SEHNR, CDR2 FQNEAQ (reference sequence). The CDR3 is made up of 17 amino acids. V lost 7 bases, J lost 0 bases, and 8 bases stayed unmatched. The CDR3 is CASTSQGLAGYQETQYF. CDR3 nucleotides: TGTGCCAGCACCTCGCAGGGACTAGCGGGATACCAAGAGACCCAGTACTTC.

Only a few counts were recorded for this clonotype. V usage is TRBV27 and J usage is TRBJ2-1; either TRBD1 or TRBD2 may supply D (5 bases each). Trimming stripped 5 bases from V and 9 bases from J, with 14 bases between. CDR1 is MNHEY, CDR2 SMNVEV, per germline (reference sequence). The CDR3 totals 13 residues. CDR3 amino acids: CASSPRWGSEQFF. As DNA, the CDR3 is TGTGCCAGCAGTCCTCGTTGGGGGAGTGAGCAGTTCTTC.

The table lists this clonotype with a few counts. The chain recombines TRBV20-1 with TRBJ1-2; weak D call: TRBD1 (5 bases). The germline CDR1 and CDR2 sequences are DFQATT and SNEGSKA (reference sequence). This CDR3 spans 15 amino acids. Trimming pared 3 bases from V and 0 bases from J, leaving 14 bases between. CDR3 region: CSASDAGTANYGYTF. CDR3 bases: TGCAGTGCTAGTGACGCCGGGACGGCTAACTATGGCTACACCTTC.

The gene calls are TRBV28 and TRBJ1-5; perhaps TRBD1 as D (5 bases). Trimming left V 3 bases short and J 4 bases short, with 13 bases between. This CDR3 region has 15 residues. CDR1 and CDR2 (germline): MDHEN, SYDVKM. The CDR3 region has the DNA TGTGCCAGCAGTTTGGGAGGGGATAGTAATCAGCCCCAGCATTTT. It translates to CASSLGGDSNQPQHF.

The chain carries TRBV20-1 and TRBJ2-5, with D maybe TRBD1 (6 bases). V lost 1 base and J 4 bases, leaving 10 bases between the germline ends. The V gene's germline CDR1 is DFQATT and CDR2 SNEGSKA (reference sequence). The CDR3 loop spans 13 amino acids. CDR3 DNA: TGCAGTGCTAGAGCAGGGGTAGGAGAGACCCAGTACTTC. This encodes CSARAGVGETQYF.

The V gene is TRBV2, the J gene TRBJ2-7, with D unresolved. The germline V and J ends were trimmed by 3 bases and 4 bases, with 10 bases remaining between them. The germline CDR1 and CDR2 sequences are SNHLY and FYNNEI. The CDR3 totals 13 residues. DNA of the CDR3: TGTGCCAGCAGTGAGATGTGGCCTTACGAGCAGTACTTC. This codes for CASSEMWPYEQYF.

V usage is TRBV27 and J usage is TRBJ1-5, with D possibly TRBD1 on 5 matching bases. This CDR3 has 14 amino acids. Germline V lookup: CDR1 MNHEY, CDR2 SMNVEV (reference sequence). The ends were cut back, 3 bases at V and 5 bases at J, with 11 bases in the middle. CDR3 sequence: CASSFSGYDQPQHF. The CDR3 region has the DNA TGTGCCAGCAGTTTTTCAGGGTATGATCAGCCCCAGCATTTT.

The chain is built from TRBV10-3 and TRBJ2-3, with 7 bases aligning to TRBD1. V shed 0 bases, J shed 5 bases, and the junction held 5 bases outside the gene matches. The CDR3 contains 15 residues. Germline CDR1 and CDR2: ENHRY and SYGVKD. CDR3 nucleotides: TGTGCCATCAGTGAGTCTGGTAGGGGGCAAGATACGCAGTATTTT. Encoded protein: CAISESGRGQDTQYF.

There are a few counts of this clonotype. In DNA, the CDR3 is TGTGCCAGCAGCCGAAGGACAGGGACAGACAATGAGCAGTTCTTC. It translates to CASSRRTGTDNEQFF. This chain connects TRBV7-9 to TRBJ2-1; 8 bases fit TRBD1. The J segment lost 5 bases and the V segment lost 5 bases, leaving 8 bases of the junction unmatched. CDR1 and CDR2 from the germline V gene are SEHNR and FQNEAQ (reference sequence). The CDR3 spans 15 residues.

This clonotype was counted a few times. The CDR3 region is CASSEIRVEPQHF. The CDR3 nucleotides read TGTGCCAGCAGTGAGATACGGGTGGAGCCCCAGCATTTT. V gene TRBV2 combines with J gene TRBJ1-5, with D unclear. CDR1 and CDR2 (germline): SNHLY, FYNNEI. With 3 bases removed from V and 8 bases from J, the gap between germline ends came to 11 bases. The CDR3 has 13 amino acids.

The chain recombines TRBV20-1 with TRBJ2-2; 8 bases align to TRBD1. Trimming removed 4 bases from V and 3 bases from J; junction bases left unmatched: 4. Germline V gives CDR1 DFQATT, CDR2 SNEGSKA (reference sequence). CDR3 length: 14 residues. This CDR3 reads CSATGGTDTGELFF. As DNA, the CDR3 is TGCAGTGCTACAGGGGGCACGGACACCGGGGAGCTGTTTTTT.

V gene TRBV10-3 combines with J gene TRBJ2-4, with D possibly matching TRBD2 (5 bases). The germline V and J ends were trimmed by 3 bases and 6 bases, with 21 bases remaining between them. Germline assignment: CDR1 ENHRY and CDR2 SYGVKD. CDR3 size: 17 residues. This chain's CDR3 is CAISDPLGPETGNIQYF. As DNA, the CDR3 is TGTGCCATCAGTGATCCACTAGGCCCCGAAACGGGAAACATTCAGTACTTC.

The rearrangement links TRBV18 to TRBJ1-5; maybe TRBD1 (5 bases). Germline CDR1 KGHSH, CDR2 LQKENI. The CDR3 consists of 14 residues. V lost 4 bases and J lost 0, with 7 bases in between. As DNA, the CDR3 is TGTGCCAGCTCACAACAGGTTAGCAATCAGCCCCAGCATTTT. Translating gives CASSQQVSNQPQHF.

V and J are TRBV10-3 and TRBJ2-7; D possibly matches TRBD1 or TRBD2 (5 bases each). The CDR3 is 12 amino acids. Germline assignment: CDR1 ENHRY and CDR2 SYGVKD. V was shortened by 6 bases and J by 3 bases, with 9 bases between the two germline ends. The CDR3 DNA follows: TGTGCCATCAGCCGGGACGGCTACGAGCAGTACTTC. Translated: CAISRDGYEQYF.